These T cell receptor beta chains were read from a single sample in a study of tumor and adjacent non-tumor tissue in lung cancer. TCRdb redid the calling of the multiplex PCR reads with MiXCR, one entry per CDR3 protein. The table lists more than 85,000 distinct CDR3 sequences, around 65% of them singletons. Sample: lung tumor tissue. These receptor sequences come from an older man with non-small cell lung cancer. CDR3s leave out the opening cysteine and the closing phenylalanine or tryptophan. Clone size is shown for a subset of rows, as once, few, many or a class of expanded clone.

TRBJ2-1,.,TRBV4-1,ASSQVYGGSNERF
TRBJ2-7,.,TRBV29-1,SIRVAAYEQC
TRBJ1-1,.,TRBV4-2,ANSQDHIVAS
TRBJ2-1,few,TRBV30,AWTGPPRGNEQF
TRBJ1-3,.,TRBV6-5,TSGYTGSGNTIY
TRBJ2-2,.,TRBV12-3/TRBV12-4,DSRPRGPYTGELF
TRBJ2-7,.,TRBV11-2,TNSPRTSGCEQY
TRBJ1-5,.,TRBV29-1,GVDIVTGGSSNQPQH
TRBJ1-2,few,TRBV20-1,SAADRDNGYT
TRBJ1-1,many,TRBV6-5,ASSYSTAGQREAF
TRBJ2-3,.,TRBV5-6,ANSVEGHTDTQY
TRBJ2-1,.,TRBV20-1,SACDHSYNEQF
TRBJ2-2,.,TRBV6-5,TSSYSSDTGKLF
TRBJ2-7,.,TRBV28,ASSTTGTGDSYEQY
TRBJ2-7,.,TRBV10-3,AISLLAGDYDQY
TRBJ2-6,.,TRBV6-1,ASSDWGLLSGANILI
TRBJ2-5,few,TRBV11-2,PSSLVRGAETQY
TRBJ2-7,.,TRBV7-8,ASSHTSTSGYEQY
TRBJ2-4,few,TRBV20-1,SARDLTLAKNIRY
TRBJ2-1,once,TRBV20-1,SARDPPLAGGFDEQF
TRBJ2-3,.,TRBV15,ATSRDSWVRTGTQY
TRBJ2-3,once,TRBV11-3,ASSLDSRSGTYTRY